The 13 T cell receptor beta chains below come from one sample, sequenced in a study of blood T cell repertoires in COVID-19. The method was immunoSEQ multiplex PCR; TCRdb's version includes in-frame clones alone and lacks a portion of them. The profile shows tens of thousands of clones, around four fifths of them singletons. The source material was PBMCs or T cells enriched from blood (not recorded which). Receptors originate from a woman between 45 and 60 years old with acute COVID-19.

A few counts support this clone. V is TRBV5-1 and J is TRBJ1-5, with 7 nucleotides matching TRBD1. The CDR3 is 16 residues long. The junction had 10 bases not matched to a gene; V was cut back by 0 bases and J by 7 bases. CDR1 is SGHRS and CDR2 is YFSETQ in the germline V gene. CDR3 residues: CASSLGTGGGGQPQHF. Written as DNA, the CDR3 is TGCGCCAGCAGCTTGGGGACAGGTGGAGGGGGACAGCCCCAGCATTTT.

V is TRBV5-5 and J is TRBJ2-7; 9 nucleotides align to TRBD1. Germline-derived CDR1 and CDR2 are SGHKS and YYEKEE (reference sequence). The trim removed 2 bases at V and 4 bases at J, leaving 7 bases unmatched. This CDR3 is built from 15 residues. CDR3 region: CASSFGGQGVYEQYF. The CDR3 coding sequence is TGTGCCAGCAGCTTTGGGGGACAGGGCGTGTACGAGCAGTACTTC.

This clone was found once. This chain uses TRBV30 with TRBJ1-1, with TRBD1 as a possible D gene (5 bases). This CDR3 region has 14 residues. V lost 0 bases, J lost 4 bases, and 12 bases lay in between. Germline V gene data show CDR1 as GTSNPN and CDR2 as SVGIG (reference sequence). The CDR3 spells CAWSVPGRVTEAFF. The CDR3 coding sequence is TGTGCCTGGAGTGTACCAGGGAGGGTCACTGAAGCTTTCTTT.

The CDR3 loop reads CASSFGPGGNTEAFF. CDR3 sequence (DNA): TGTGCCAGCAGCTTCGGTCCCGGTGGGAACACTGAAGCTTTCTTT. This chain connects TRBV7-2 to TRBJ1-1; no clear D gene. V was clipped by 3 bases and J by 1 base, with 12 bases between them. Germline assignment: CDR1 SGHTA and CDR2 FQGNSA. CDR3 length: 15 residues.

This clone has just one count. The chain combines TRBV7-9 with TRBJ2-3; a weak D match, TRBD1 (6 bases). V lost 0 bases, J lost 4 bases, and 8 bases lay in between. Germline CDR1 reads SEHNR; CDR2 reads FQNEAQ (reference sequence). This CDR3 contains 14 residues. CDR3 in amino acids: CASSLAGGADTQYF. CDR3 coding DNA: TGTGCCAGCAGCTTAGCTGGGGGCGCAGATACGCAGTATTTT. Filled out from reference TRBV7-9 and TRBJ2-3, the complete variable domain reads DTGVSQNPRHKITKRGQNVTFRCDPISEHNRLYWYRQTLGQGPEFLTYFQNEAQLEKSRLLSDRFSAERPKGSFSTLEIQRTEQGDSAMYLCASSLAGGADTQYFGPGTRLTVL.

This clone has just one count. Other DNA sequences in the sample encode the same CDR3. The CDR3 reads CAWETSGGTDTQYF. The DNA of the CDR3 is TGTGCCTGGGAAACTAGCGGAGGCACAGATACGCAGTATTTT. The chain has TRBV30 and TRBJ2-3; 8 nucleotides align to TRBD2. Germline CDR1 and CDR2: GTSNPN and SVGIG (reference sequence). The CDR3 sequence is 14 residues long. The J segment lost 1 base and the V segment lost 5 bases, leaving 5 bases of the junction unmatched.

The gene calls are TRBV19 and TRBJ2-5; a possible D gene is TRBD2 (6 bases). The germline V gene has CDR1 LNHDA and CDR2 SQIVND (reference sequence). V was shortened by 5 bases and J by 1 base, with 11 bases between the two germline ends. The CDR3 has 14 residues. CDR3 sequence: CASSATSIQETQYF. The CDR3 nucleotides are TGTGCCAGTAGTGCGACTAGTATCCAAGAGACCCAGTACTTC.

The V call is TRBV6-5, the J call TRBJ1-6; D is possibly TRBD1 (5 bases). Trimming left V 0 bases short and J 4 bases short, with 7 bases between. Germline V gene lookup returns CDR1 MNHEY and CDR2 SVGAGI. This CDR3 region has 15 residues. CDR3 residues: CASSYSGAYNSPLHF. The CDR3 nucleotides read TGTGCCAGCAGTTACTCAGGGGCGTATAATTCACCCCTCCACTTT.

J is TRBJ2-1 and V is TRBV11-3, with 11 bases identical to TRBD2. The CDR3 contains 15 residues. The junction had 7 bases not matched to a gene; V was cut back by 3 bases and J by 9 bases. The germline gives CDR1 SGHNT, CDR2 YENEEA. The CDR3 spells CASSFKVAGGREQFF. The CDR3 DNA follows: TGTGCCAGCAGCTTCAAAGTAGCGGGGGGGCGTGAGCAGTTCTTC.

V gene TRBV7-2 combines with J gene TRBJ2-1, with D tentatively TRBD1 (5 bases). V lost 1 base and J 15 bases, leaving 25 bases between the germline ends. This CDR3 is built from 16 residues. The germline CDR1 and CDR2 sequences are SGHTA and FQGNSA. The DNA for the CDR3 is TGTGCCAGCAGCTTAGAGGCAGGGTACCTCAAATTTAAAGGGTTCTTC. It is translated as CASSLEAGYLKFKGFF.

The chain recombines TRBV6-5 with TRBJ2-2; D unresolved. Germline CDR1 and CDR2: MNHEY and SVGAGI. The V and J ends lost 7 bases and 5 bases respectively, with 8 bases between them. The CDR3 contains 12 residues. CDR3 region: CASTPRTGELFF. CDR3 sequence (DNA): TGTGCCAGCACACCCCGGACCGGGGAGCTGTTTTTT.

The chain couples TRBV4-2 to TRBJ2-3; D possibly corresponds to TRBD2 (6 bases). Germline CDR1 LGHNA, CDR2 YNFKEQ. The CDR3 has 17 amino acids. Trimming pared 0 bases from V and 8 bases from J, leaving 21 bases between. The CDR3 bases are TGTGCCAGCAGCCAAGATGACCCGGGAACCGTGGGGGGTACGCAGTATTTT. Translating it yields CASSQDDPGTVGGTQYF.

V usage is TRBV4-2 and J usage is TRBJ1-1, with TRBD1 matching 7 bases. This CDR3 region has 14 residues. Germline lookup yields CDR1 LGHNA and CDR2 YNFKEQ. V gave up 1 base and J gave up 11 bases; unmatched junction bases: 10. The CDR3, as DNA: TGTGCCAGCAGCCAAGCTTCGACAGGGACTGTGGCTTTCTTT. Its translation is CASSQASTGTVAFF.